Listed below are T cell receptor beta chains from one sample, sequenced in a study of vaccination and CD4 T cells after COVID-19. TCRdb recomputed calls from the PCR reads with MiXCR, one row per CDR3 protein. The sample lists more than 15,000 distinct CDR3 sequences, around 32% occurring once. For these TCRs, the target antigens are not known. The sequenced sample was cultured CD4+ T cells from blood. The receptor source for this set is a human donor with COVID-19. Both conserved end residues are part of each CDR3. D genes are given only for firm matches. Size tells how often a clone was seen (once, few, many) or the class of an expanded clone, and some rows leave it out.

clone size	V gene	CDR3 length	J gene	D gene	CDR3 DNA	CDR3 protein
few	TRBV25-1	15	TRBJ1-1	TRBD1	TGTGCCAGCAGTGCCCAGACAGGGCAGAACACTGAAGCTTTCTTT	CASSAQTGQNTEAFF
.	TRBV6-5	14	TRBJ2-1	.	TGTGCCAGCAGTTACTCGACATCCTACAATGAGCAGTTCTTC	CASSYSTSYNEQFF
.	TRBV6-1	17	TRBJ2-3	TRBD2	TGTGCCAGCAGTGACCCCCTAGCGGGGGGGGGCACAGATACGCAGTATTTT	CASSDPLAGGGTDTQYF
.	TRBV10-1	13	TRBJ2-3	.	TGCGCCAGCAGTGAGTTGAGGGGCGGTACGCAGTATTTT	CASSELRGGTQYF
few	TRBV12-3/TRBV12-4	15	TRBJ2-5	TRBD2	TGTGCCAGCAGCACCGTAGCGGGGGTTAAAGAGACCCAGTACTTC	CASSTVAGVKETQYF
.	TRBV9	18	TRBJ2-2	TRBD2	TGTGCCAGCAGCGCGGGACTAGCGGGGCCAACGAACACCGGGGAGCTGTTTTTT	CASSAGLAGPTNTGELFF
.	TRBV6-1	12	TRBJ1-2	.	TGTGCCAGCATCGTGGGTCACTATGGCTACACCTTC	CASIVGHYGYTF
.	TRBV11-2	16	TRBJ2-1	TRBD2	TGTGCCAGCAGTTATAGCGGGGGGGCCCGCTACAATGAGCAGTTCTTC	CASSYSGGARYNEQFF
few	TRBV20-1	12	TRBJ2-7	.	TGCAGTGCTAACCGGGACGGCTACGAGCAGTACTTC	CSANRDGYEQYF
few	TRBV7-8	13	TRBJ1-2	TRBD1	TGTGCCAGCAGCGCGACGACAGGGTATGGCTACACCTTC	CASSATTGYGYTF
few	TRBV27	16	TRBJ2-5	TRBD2	TGTGCCAGCAGCTCCGTGGAAGCGGGGGGGCGGGAGACCCAGTACTTC	CASSSVEAGGRETQYF
.	TRBV9	15	TRBJ1-2	.	TGTGCCAGCAGCGTAGTCGGAGGCGGCCTCTATGGCTACACCTTC	CASSVVGGGLYGYTF
once	TRBV7-9	16	TRBJ1-3	.	TGTGCCAGCAGCTTGGGGGGGATCGTTGTTGGAAACACCATATATTTT	CASSLGGIVVGNTIYF
few	TRBV7-2	12	TRBJ2-1	.	TGTGCCAGCAGCTTAGACGTATATGAGCAGTTCTTC	CASSLDVYEQFF
few	TRBV12-3/TRBV12-4	15	TRBJ1-2	.	TGTGCCAGCAGTTTACCTCAGGGGAAAGGGTTTGGCTACACCTTC	CASSLPQGKGFGYTF
.	TRBV4-3	15	TRBJ1-5	.	TGCGCCAGCAGCCAGGAGATTGGGGCAGCTCAGCCCCAGCATTTT	CASSQEIGAAQPQHF
.	TRBV18	14	TRBJ1-6	.	TGTGCCAGCTCACCGAACGTCGTCTCTTCACCCCTCCACTTT	CASSPNVVSSPLHF
few	TRBV7-9	17	TRBJ2-3	.	TGTGCCAGCAGCTTTGGGGAAAGGGGCAGACTGGCTCTGGCGCAGTATTTT	CASSFGERGRLALAQYF